The 18 T cell receptor beta chains given below trace back to one sample, sequenced in a study of chemoradiotherapy in HPV16-positive cancers. Method: immunoSEQ multiplex PCR; TCRdb's copy keeps in-frame clones and lacks some. The sample consists of approximately 15,000 clones, roughly 80% of them appearing once. This sample was taken from a patient who underwent chemoradiotherapy. The receptors stem from a human donor with HPV-associated anogenital cancer.

The chain links TRBV5-4 to TRBJ2-3, with 11 bases lining up with TRBD2. Germline-derived CDR1 and CDR2 are SGHNT and YYREEE (reference sequence). The CDR3 covers 16 residues. The trim removed 2 bases at V and 2 bases at J, leaving 4 bases unmatched. CDR3 protein: CASSLGTSGFTDTQYF. The CDR3 DNA reads as TGTGCCAGCAGCTTAGGGACTAGCGGATTCACAGATACGCAGTATTTT.

The rearrangement uses TRBV7-9 and TRBJ1-1; the D gene is possibly TRBD1 (6 bases). Germline V lookup: CDR1 SEHNR, CDR2 FQNEAQ (reference sequence). The ends were cut back, 5 bases at V and 3 bases at J, with 16 bases in the middle. The CDR3 loop spans 15 amino acids. This CDR3 reads CASSPSLGGDTEAFF. CDR3 coding DNA: TGTGCCAGCAGCCCGTCCTTAGGGGGGGACACTGAAGCTTTCTTT.

CDR3 sequence (DNA): TGTGCCAGTATCCGAGGACAGGGGGCTCGATATGGTGGCTACACCTTC. This encodes CASIRGQGARYGGYTF. The J gene is TRBJ1-2, the V gene TRBV19, with 11 bases fitting TRBD1. This CDR3 has 16 amino acids. V lost 7 bases, J lost 7 bases, and 14 bases stayed unmatched. Looked up from germline, CDR1 is LNHDA and CDR2 is SQIVND (reference sequence).

V gene TRBV27 combines with J gene TRBJ1-2; 7 nucleotides match TRBD1. CDR1 MNHEY and CDR2 SMNVEV come from the germline V gene (reference sequence). The CDR3 covers 14 residues. Losses at the gene ends were 0 bases for V and 8 bases for J; bases not matched to a gene: 6. The CDR3 DNA reads as TGTGCCAGCAGTTTATCAGGGGGCGCGCGGGGCTACACCTTC. Residues: CASSLSGGARGYTF.

V and J are TRBV4-3 and TRBJ1-2; D gene ambiguous. The CDR3 runs to 15 residues. V was cut by 2 bases and J by 1 base, with 11 bases left in between. Germline V lookup: CDR1 LGHNA, CDR2 YSLEER. In DNA form, the CDR3 reads TGCGCCAGCAGCCAATCCTTCCCTAGTAACTATGGCTACACCTTC. Translated: CASSQSFPSNYGYTF.

The V and J genes are TRBV25-1 and TRBJ1-6; 7 bases map to TRBD1. The CDR3 consists of 16 residues. The V segment lost 0 bases and the J segment 10 bases; nucleotides outside the gene matches: 9. Germline-derived CDR1 and CDR2 are MGHDK and SYGVNS. Here the CDR3 DNA reads TGTGCCAGCAGTGAATATGGCTCGACAGGGCACTCACCCCTCCACTTT. As protein: CASSEYGSTGHSPLHF.

The V and J genes are TRBV19 and TRBJ2-1, with D tentatively TRBD2 (5 bases). This CDR3 has 14 amino acids. The germline V gene has CDR1 LNHDA and CDR2 SQIVND (reference sequence). Trimming took off 4 bases at V and 9 bases at J, with 16 bases between the two ends. The CDR3 protein is CASSTDGGRSEQFF. In DNA form, the CDR3 reads TGTGCCAGTAGTACTGACGGCGGGCGCAGTGAGCAGTTCTTC.

This clone was seen a handful of times. The gene calls are TRBV7-3 and TRBJ2-1; 9 positions match TRBD2. CDR3 length: 15 amino acids. Germline CDR1 SGHTA, CDR2 FQGTGA. Trimming took 5 bases from V and 2 from J; bases not matched to a gene: 4. CDR3 DNA sequence: TGTGCCAGCAGCCTGGGACTAGCAACCTACAATGAGCAGTTCTTC. It yields the protein CASSLGLATYNEQFF.

The V and J genes are TRBV15 and TRBJ2-1; D assignment may be TRBD1 or TRBD2 (5 bases each). The V gene lost 3 bases and the J gene lost 7 bases, with 16 bases spanning the gap. Germline loops: CDR1 LNHNV, CDR2 YYDKDF (reference sequence). The CDR3 is 15 residues long. In DNA, the CDR3 is TGTGCCACCAGCAGTATCCGGGGCCTGGGTAATGAGCAGTTCTTC. It yields the protein CATSSIRGLGNEQFF.

The genes are TRBV7-2 and TRBJ1-2; a possible D gene is TRBD1 (6 bases). V was trimmed by 0 bases and J by 3 bases, leaving 11 bases between them. The CDR3 totals 15 residues. The germline gives CDR1 SGHTA, CDR2 FQGNSA. CDR3 bases: TGTGCCAGCAGCTTAGCCTCCGGACAGCACTATGGCTACACCTTC. Translated, it gives CASSLASGQHYGYTF.

The chain employs TRBV12-5 and TRBJ2-7, with TRBD1 matching 10 bases. The CDR3 is 13 residues long. J was trimmed by 9 bases and V by 7 bases; bases with no gene match: 9. The germline gives CDR1 LGHNT, CDR2 FRNRAP. For the CDR3, the DNA is TGTGCTAGTGCCGGGGACAGGGGAGGGTTGCAGTACTTC. Translation: CASAGDRGGLQYF.

The chain carries TRBV30 and TRBJ2-5; 11 nucleotides line up with TRBD1. This CDR3 has 15 residues. Germline loops: CDR1 GTSNPN, CDR2 SVGIG (reference sequence). With V trimmed by 1 base and J by 5 bases, 6 bases remained unmatched. The CDR3 coding sequence is TGTGCCTGGAGTGGGGACAGGGGGTTAGGGGAGACCCAGTACTTC. Its protein product is CAWSGDRGLGETQYF.

This chain connects TRBV7-2 to TRBJ2-2, with D hard to call. The germline CDR1 and CDR2 sequences are SGHTA and FQGNSA. CDR3 length: 15 residues. Trimming pared 1 base from V and 0 bases from J, leaving 6 bases between. CDR3 sequence (DNA): TGTGCCAGCAGCTTAGGGGCCGCGAACACCGGGGAGCTGTTTTTT. It encodes CASSLGAANTGELFF.

This clone was counted a single time. V usage is TRBV28 and J usage is TRBJ1-6; weak D call: TRBD1 (5 bases). CDR1 and CDR2 from the germline V gene are MDHEN and SYDVKM. V was trimmed by 3 bases and J by 0 bases, leaving 9 bases between them. CDR3 length equals 16 residues. In nucleotides, the CDR3 is TGTGCCAGCAGTTTCGGGGGGGGCTCCTATAATTCACCCCTCCACTTT. This codes for CASSFGGGSYNSPLHF. The entire variable domain, with the rest obtained from reference TRBV28 and TRBJ1-6, is as follows: DVKVTQSSRYLVKRTGEKVFLECVQDMDHENMFWYRQDPGLGLRLIYFSYDVKMKEKGDIPEGYSVSREKKERFSLILESASTNQTSMYLCASSFGGGSYNSPLHFGNGTRLTVT.

This clone was recorded once. This chain links TRBV4-2 with TRBJ1-1, with a weak D call TRBD1 (6 bases). The CDR3 contains 14 residues. V lost 0 bases and J lost 1, with 6 bases in between. Germline values: CDR1 LGHNA, CDR2 YNFKEQ. This CDR3 reads CASSQEQGNTEAFF. CDR3 nucleotides: TGTGCCAGCAGCCAAGAACAGGGGAACACTGAAGCTTTCTTT.

This sequence joins TRBV6-1 and TRBJ1-3; D is undetermined. Germline V gives CDR1 MNHNS, CDR2 SASEGT. This CDR3 region has 14 residues. V was clipped by 4 bases and J by 2 bases, with 9 bases between them. CDR3 DNA sequence: TGTGCCAGCAGTGCGTGGCAGACTGGAAACACCATATATTTT. This codes for CASSAWQTGNTIYF.

The rearrangement joins TRBV18 to TRBJ1-2, with D hard to call. This CDR3 has 14 residues. The germline V gene encodes CDR1 KGHSH and CDR2 LQKENI. V gave up 2 bases and J gave up 6 bases, with 13 bases separating them. The CDR3 region has the DNA TGTGCCAGCTCACCAGTAGGCCGGATGGATGGCTACACCTTC. Translation gives CASSPVGRMDGYTF.

The chain couples TRBV19 to TRBJ1-2; D unresolved. The germline V and J ends were trimmed by 9 bases and 0 bases, with 17 bases remaining between them. The CDR3 is 15 amino acids. From germline, CDR1 is LNHDA and CDR2 SQIVND (reference sequence). CDR3: CASRRSQNSNYGYTF. In DNA form, the CDR3 reads TGTGCCAGCCGCCGTAGCCAGAACTCTAACTATGGCTACACCTTC.